These T cell receptor beta chains were read from a single sample in a study of control samples from healthy donors and cancer patients. TCRdb's copy holds only in-frame clones and misses some; the assay was immunoSEQ multiplex PCR. Here the sample spans about 140,000 clones, just under 95% being singletons. Sequencing used blood. These receptors were obtained from a man in his thirties or forties in good health. The CDR3 runs from the conserved cysteine through the conserved F or W. The listing skips clone size in some rows; elsewhere it reads once, few, many or a size class.

TRBJ1-5 | . | TRBV5-8 | CASSLGQFPDRPQHF
TRBJ2-6 | . | TRBV3-1/TRBV3-2 | CASSQGVWRANVLTF
TRBJ1-2 | . | TRBV6-6 | CASSHARDKGNYGYTF
TRBJ1-2 | . | TRBV29-1 | CSVDFFAGGSGYGYTF
TRBJ2-2 | . | TRBV9 | CASSEGGANTGELFF
TRBJ1-5 | . | TRBV12-3/TRBV12-4 | CASSFQGNQPQHF
TRBJ1-2 | once | TRBV7-9 | CASSTEGIDRATNYGYTF
TRBJ2-7 | . | TRBV30 | CAWSFADYYEQYF
TRBJ2-4 | . | TRBV5-4 | CASSFGGQLGGNIQYF
TRBJ2-7 | . | TRBV11-3 | CASSLVLSGGYEQYF
TRBJ1-5 | . | TRBV19 | CASRKGQSLGNQPQHF
TRBJ2-1 | . | TRBV19 | CASSPTSGRADEQFF
TRBJ1-1 | . | TRBV20-1 | CSGGGNTEAFF
TRBJ1-6 | . | TRBV6-1 | CASSEGGNSPLHF
TRBJ1-2 | . | TRBV19 | CASSVQEGYGYTF
TRBJ2-3 | . | TRBV7-9 | CASSQLEGSTDTQYF
TRBJ1-6 | once | TRBV9 | CASSVGALGSPLHF
TRBJ2-7 | . | TRBV5-6 | CASSFTGHLYF